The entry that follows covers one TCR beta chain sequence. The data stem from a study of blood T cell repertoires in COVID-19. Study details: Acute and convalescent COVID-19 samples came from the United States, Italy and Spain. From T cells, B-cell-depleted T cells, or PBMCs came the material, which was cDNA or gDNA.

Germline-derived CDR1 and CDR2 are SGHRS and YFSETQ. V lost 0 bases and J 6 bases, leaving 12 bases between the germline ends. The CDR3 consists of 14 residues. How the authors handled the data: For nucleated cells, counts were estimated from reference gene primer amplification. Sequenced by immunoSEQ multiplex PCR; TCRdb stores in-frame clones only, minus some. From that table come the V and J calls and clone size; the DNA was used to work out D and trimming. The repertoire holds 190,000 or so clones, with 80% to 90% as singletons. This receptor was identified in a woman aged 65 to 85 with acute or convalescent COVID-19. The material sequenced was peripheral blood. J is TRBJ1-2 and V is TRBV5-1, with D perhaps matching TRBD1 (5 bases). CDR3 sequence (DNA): TGCGCCAGCAGCTTGGAAGGGGCGCAGCATGGCTACACCTTC. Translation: CASSLEGAQHGYTF.